What follows are 15 T cell receptor beta chains derived from one specimen sequenced in a study of T cell responses to AZD1222 COVID-19 vaccine. The data were produced by immunoSEQ multiplex PCR, yet TCRdb's version contains in-frame clones alone and is incomplete. The table includes about 170,000 clones, 80% to 90% detected once. The material sequenced was peripheral blood, taken on day 0 of AZD1222 vaccination. Source of these receptors: an adult in good health.

The chain recombines TRBV6-4 with TRBJ2-2, with D possibly TRBD1 on 6 matching bases. The CDR3 is made up of 14 amino acids. The V end was cut by 2 bases, the J end by 6 bases, with 10 bases between. CDR1 and CDR2 from the germline V gene are MRHNA and SNTAGT. The CDR3 DNA follows: TGTGCCAGCAGTGACACCACAGGGCCCGGGGAGCTGTTTTTT. Translated, it gives CASSDTTGPGELFF.

The V call is TRBV13, the J call TRBJ1-3; maybe TRBD1 (6 bases). CDR3 length equals 17 residues. Trimming took 4 bases from V and 0 from J, leaving 16 bases between them. Germline CDR1 is PRHDT and CDR2 is FYEKMQ (reference sequence). This CDR3 reads CASSSHRDRNSGNTIYF. The CDR3 coding sequence is TGTGCCAGCAGCTCCCACAGGGATCGGAACTCTGGAAACACCATATATTTT.

Only one count was recorded for this clone. The chain couples TRBV5-1 to TRBJ2-5; 10 positions match TRBD2. The germline gives CDR1 SGHRS, CDR2 YFSETQ. V dropped 0 bases and J dropped 5; count of bases not matched to a gene: 10. CDR3 length: 17 residues. In nucleotides, the CDR3 is TGCGCCAGCAGCTTGGGTTTAACTAGCGGGGCGAGCGAGACCCAGTACTTC. It codes for CASSLGLTSGASETQYF.

V and J are TRBV27 and TRBJ1-5; D uncertain. This CDR3 is built from 15 residues. V gave up 0 bases and J gave up 0 bases, with 6 bases separating them. Germline V gene sequence: CDR1 MNHEY, CDR2 SMNVEV (reference sequence). The CDR3 spells CASSLSWNSNQPQHF. The CDR3 DNA follows: TGTGCCAGCAGTTTATCGTGGAATAGCAATCAGCCCCAGCATTTT.

CDR3 coding DNA: TGTGCCAGCAGCCCCGCATTGGCGAACACCGGGGAGCTGTTTTTT. Translation: CASSPALANTGELFF. This sequence joins TRBV2 and TRBJ2-2; D uncertain. The CDR3 is 15 residues long. Trimming pared 6 bases from V and 0 bases from J, leaving 11 bases between. Germline CDR1 SNHLY, CDR2 FYNNEI.

The chain joins TRBV9 to TRBJ1-1, with TRBD1 matching 8 bases. The CDR3 is 15 amino acids. Germline V gene data show CDR1 as SGDLS and CDR2 as YYNGEE. The trim removed 0 bases at V and 4 bases at J, leaving 5 bases unmatched. Here the CDR3 reads CASSVEQGAFTEAFF. CDR3 sequence (DNA): TGTGCCAGCAGCGTAGAGCAGGGGGCGTTCACTGAAGCTTTCTTT.

This chain connects TRBV2 to TRBJ2-7, with D possibly TRBD1 on 7 matching bases. The germline CDR1 and CDR2 sequences are SNHLY and FYNNEI. This CDR3 contains 14 residues. V lost 4 bases and J lost 3, with 13 bases in between. DNA for the CDR3: TGTGCCAGCAGTGGACAGGGAGGACTCTACGAGCAGTACGTC. Translation: CASSGQGGLYEQYV.

The rearrangement uses TRBV7-2 and TRBJ2-6; D unresolved. The V gene's germline CDR1 is SGHTA and CDR2 FQGNSA. The V and J ends lost 1 base and 0 bases respectively, with 4 bases between them. CDR3 length: 15 residues. This CDR3 reads CASSLGHSGANVLTF. Written as DNA, the CDR3 is TGTGCCAGCAGCTTAGGCCACTCTGGGGCCAACGTCCTGACTTTC. The full variable domain, in which reference TRBV7-2 and TRBJ2-6 provide the parts outside the CDR3, is GAGVSQSPSNKVTEKGKDVELRCDPISGHTALYWYRQSLGQGLEFLIYFQGNSAPDKSGLPSDRFSAERTGGSVSTLTIQRTQQEDSAVYLCASSLGHSGANVLTFGAGSRLTVL.

V and J are TRBV6-2 or TRBV6-3 and TRBJ1-1; D might be TRBD1 (6 bases). The germline CDR1 and CDR2 sequences are MNHEY and SVGEGT. This CDR3 is 15 amino acids long. V was pared by 0 bases and J by 0 bases, with 8 bases between. The CDR3 here is CASSYSGDMNTEAFF. The CDR3 nucleotides are TGTGCCAGCAGTTACTCGGGGGACATGAACACTGAAGCTTTCTTT.

J is TRBJ1-3 and V is TRBV5-4, with D perhaps matching TRBD1 (5 bases). The germline V and J ends were trimmed by 4 bases and 0 bases, with 8 bases remaining between them. Germline CDR1 reads SGHNT; CDR2 reads YYREEE (reference sequence). The CDR3 sequence is 14 residues long. Here the CDR3 DNA reads TGTGCCAGCAGCCCGGGACTCTCTGGAAACACCATATATTTT. Translated: CASSPGLSGNTIYF.

Note on this clone: This likely stems from a read error, as it lies one base from a far larger clone. This chain links TRBV25-1 with TRBJ2-2; D not certain. This CDR3 is built from 12 residues. Trimming cost V 4 bases and J 1 base, with 1 base left between them. CDR1 is MGHDK, CDR2 SYGVNS, per germline. The CDR3 is CASSGNTGELFF. CDR3 sequence (DNA): TGTGCCAGCAGTGGGAACACCGGGGAGCTGTTTTTT. The full variable domain, its missing parts supplied by reference TRBV25-1 and TRBJ2-2, is EADIYQTPRYLVIGTGKKITLECSQTMGHDKMYWYQQDPGMELHLIHYSYGVNSTEKGDLSSESTVSRIRTEHFPLTLESARPSHTSQYLCASSGNTGELFFGEGSRLTVL.

This sequence joins TRBV9 and TRBJ2-5, with 13 bases identical to TRBD2. CDR1 SGDLS and CDR2 YYNGEE come from the germline V gene. This CDR3 contains 16 residues. Losses at the gene ends were 4 bases for V and 1 base for J; bases not matched to a gene: 4. CDR3 sequence: CASSPRLAGGQETQYF. The CDR3 DNA follows: TGTGCCAGCAGCCCCCGACTAGCGGGGGGCCAAGAGACCCAGTACTTC.

This chain connects TRBV4-3 to TRBJ2-5; TRBD2 aligns across 13 bases. This CDR3 is 17 amino acids long. Germline assignment: CDR1 LGHNA and CDR2 YSLEER. Unmatched junction bases numbered 6, after V lost 3 bases and J lost 2 bases. This CDR3 is CASSHRLAGGTQETQYF. CDR3 in DNA: TGCGCCAGCAGCCACCGACTAGCGGGGGGAACACAAGAGACCCAGTACTTC.

The J gene is TRBJ2-1, the V gene TRBV3-1 (or the pseudogene TRBV3-2); 9 bases are shared with TRBD1. Per the germline V gene, CDR1 is LGHDT and CDR2 is YNNKEL (reference sequence). The CDR3 extends over 15 amino acids. Trimming took 5 bases from V and 6 from J; bases not matched to a gene: 8. The CDR3 protein is CASSSDRGTSNEQFF. In nucleotides, the CDR3 is TGTGCCAGCAGCTCCGACAGGGGGACCAGCAATGAGCAGTTCTTC.

This clone was counted a few times. This sequence joins TRBV27 and TRBJ1-4; maybe TRBD1 (5 bases). V lost 8 bases, J lost 1 base, and 20 bases lay in between. CDR3 size: 17 residues. Per germline, CDR1 MNHEY and CDR2 SMNVEV (reference sequence). The CDR3 coding sequence is TGTGCCAGCTTCCGACTCGACAGCCGAGGAACTAATGAAAAACTGTTTTTT. Encoded protein: CASFRLDSRGTNEKLFF.